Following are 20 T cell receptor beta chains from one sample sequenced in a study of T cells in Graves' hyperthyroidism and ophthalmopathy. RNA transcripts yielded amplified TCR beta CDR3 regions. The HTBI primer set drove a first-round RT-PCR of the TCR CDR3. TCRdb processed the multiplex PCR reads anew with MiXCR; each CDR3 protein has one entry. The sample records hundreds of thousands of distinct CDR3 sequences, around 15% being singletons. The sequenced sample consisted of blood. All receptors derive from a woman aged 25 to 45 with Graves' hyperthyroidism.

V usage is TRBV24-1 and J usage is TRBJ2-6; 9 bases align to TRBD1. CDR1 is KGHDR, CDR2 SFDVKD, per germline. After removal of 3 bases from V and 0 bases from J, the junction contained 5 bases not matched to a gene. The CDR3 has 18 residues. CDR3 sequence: CATSDPGQGFSGANVLTF. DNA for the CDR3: TGTGCCACCAGTGATCCGGGACAGGGATTCTCTGGGGCCAACGTCCTGACTTTC.

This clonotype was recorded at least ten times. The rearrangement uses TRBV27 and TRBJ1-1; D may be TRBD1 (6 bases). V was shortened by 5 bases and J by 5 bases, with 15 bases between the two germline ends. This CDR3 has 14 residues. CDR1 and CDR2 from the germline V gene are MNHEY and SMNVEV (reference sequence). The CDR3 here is CASSMGAIWTEAFF. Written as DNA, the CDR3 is TGTGCCAGCAGTATGGGGGCAATATGGACTGAAGCTTTCTTT.

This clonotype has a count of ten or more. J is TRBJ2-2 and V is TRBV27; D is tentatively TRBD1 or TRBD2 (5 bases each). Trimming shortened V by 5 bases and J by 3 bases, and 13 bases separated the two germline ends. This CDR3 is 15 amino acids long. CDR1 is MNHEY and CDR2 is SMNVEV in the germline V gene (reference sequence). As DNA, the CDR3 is TGTGCCAGCAGTGCTTGGGACGGTTACACCGGGGAGCTGTTTTTT. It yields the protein CASSAWDGYTGELFF.

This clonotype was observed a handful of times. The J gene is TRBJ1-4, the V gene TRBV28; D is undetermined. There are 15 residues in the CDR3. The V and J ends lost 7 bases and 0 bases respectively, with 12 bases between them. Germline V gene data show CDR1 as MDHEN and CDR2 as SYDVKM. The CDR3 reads CASTLRIATNEKLFF. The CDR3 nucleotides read TGTGCCAGCACCCTCCGGATAGCAACTAATGAAAAACTGTTTTTT.

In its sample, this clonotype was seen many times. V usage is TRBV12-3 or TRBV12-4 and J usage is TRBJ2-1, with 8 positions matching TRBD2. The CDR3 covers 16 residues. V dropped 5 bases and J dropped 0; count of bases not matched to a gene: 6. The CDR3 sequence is CASSGLAGSSYNEQFF. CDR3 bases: TGTGCCAGCAGTGGGTTAGCGGGGAGCTCCTACAATGAGCAGTTCTTC.

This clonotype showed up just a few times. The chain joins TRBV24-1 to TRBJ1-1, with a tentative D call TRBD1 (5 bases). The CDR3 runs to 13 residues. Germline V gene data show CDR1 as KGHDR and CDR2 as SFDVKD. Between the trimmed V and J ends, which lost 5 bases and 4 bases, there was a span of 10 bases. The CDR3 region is CATSVGHSTEAFF. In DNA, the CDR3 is TGTGCCACCAGTGTCGGACACTCCACTGAAGCTTTCTTT.

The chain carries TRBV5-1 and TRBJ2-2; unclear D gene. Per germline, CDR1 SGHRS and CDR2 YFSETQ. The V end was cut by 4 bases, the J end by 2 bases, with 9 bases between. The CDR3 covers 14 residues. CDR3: CASSPSINTGELFF. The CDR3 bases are TGCGCCAGCAGCCCATCGATCAACACCGGGGAGCTGTTTTTT.

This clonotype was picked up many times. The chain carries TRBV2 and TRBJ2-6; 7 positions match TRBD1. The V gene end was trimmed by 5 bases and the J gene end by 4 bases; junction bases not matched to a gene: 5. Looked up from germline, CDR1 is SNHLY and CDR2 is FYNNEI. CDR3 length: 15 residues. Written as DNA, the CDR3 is TGTGCCAGCAGTACCGACAGGGAAGGGGCCAACGTCCTGACTTTC. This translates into CASSTDREGANVLTF.

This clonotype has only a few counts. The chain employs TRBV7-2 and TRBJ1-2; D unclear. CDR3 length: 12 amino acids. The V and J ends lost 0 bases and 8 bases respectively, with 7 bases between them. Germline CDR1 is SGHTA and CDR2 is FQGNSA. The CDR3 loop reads CASSLARGGYTF. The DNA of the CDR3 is TGTGCCAGCAGCTTAGCGCGCGGCGGCTACACCTTC.

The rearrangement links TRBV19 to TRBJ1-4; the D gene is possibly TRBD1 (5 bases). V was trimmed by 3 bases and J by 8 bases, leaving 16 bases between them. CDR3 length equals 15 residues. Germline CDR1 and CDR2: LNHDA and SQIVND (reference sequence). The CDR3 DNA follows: TGTGCCAGTAGTATTTCCGCAGGGTATTACGAAAAACTGTTTTTT. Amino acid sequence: CASSISAGYYEKLFF.

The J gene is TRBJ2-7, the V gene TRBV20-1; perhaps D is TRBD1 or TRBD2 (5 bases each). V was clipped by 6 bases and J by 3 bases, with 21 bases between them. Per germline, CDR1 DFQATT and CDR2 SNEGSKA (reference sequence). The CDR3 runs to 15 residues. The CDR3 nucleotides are TGCAGTGCCAATATAAGACAGCGGAACTTCTACGAGCAGTACTTC. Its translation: CSANIRQRNFYEQYF.

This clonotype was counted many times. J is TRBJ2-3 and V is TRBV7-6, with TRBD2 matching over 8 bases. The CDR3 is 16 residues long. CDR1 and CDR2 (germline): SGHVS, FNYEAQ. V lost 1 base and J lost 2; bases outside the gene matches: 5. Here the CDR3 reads CASSLVLAGPTDTQYF. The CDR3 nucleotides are TGTGCCAGCAGCTTAGTCTTAGCGGGACCCACAGATACGCAGTATTTT.

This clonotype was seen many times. The CDR3 DNA reads as TGCAGTGCCAATGGACAAAACCCGAGGGGCACTGAAGCTTTCTTT. Translated: CSANGQNPRGTEAFF. The gene calls are TRBV20-1 and TRBJ1-1; weak D call: TRBD1 (5 bases). This CDR3 is 15 amino acids long. The V gene lost 6 bases and the J gene lost 4 bases, with 21 bases spanning the gap. Germline loops: CDR1 DFQATT, CDR2 SNEGSKA (reference sequence).

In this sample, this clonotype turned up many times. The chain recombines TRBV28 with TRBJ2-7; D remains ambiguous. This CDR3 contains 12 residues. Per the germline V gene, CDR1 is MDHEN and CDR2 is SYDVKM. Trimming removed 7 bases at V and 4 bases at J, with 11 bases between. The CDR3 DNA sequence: TGTGCCAGCATTAGTGGCAGATACGAGCAGTACTTC. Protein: CASISGRYEQYF.

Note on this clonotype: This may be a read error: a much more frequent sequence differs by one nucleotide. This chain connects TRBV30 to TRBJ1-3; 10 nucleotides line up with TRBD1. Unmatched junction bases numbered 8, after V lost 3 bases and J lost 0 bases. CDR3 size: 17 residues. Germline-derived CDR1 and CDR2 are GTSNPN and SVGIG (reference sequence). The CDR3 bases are TGTGCCTGGAGGGCCGGGACAGGGGCAATCTCTGGAAACACCATATATTTT. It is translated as CAWRAGTGAISGNTIYF.

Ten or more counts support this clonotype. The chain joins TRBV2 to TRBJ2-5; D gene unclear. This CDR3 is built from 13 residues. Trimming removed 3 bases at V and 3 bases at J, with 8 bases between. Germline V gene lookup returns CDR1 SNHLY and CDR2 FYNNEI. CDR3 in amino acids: CASSEAFEETQYF. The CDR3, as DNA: TGTGCCAGCAGTGAGGCTTTCGAAGAGACCCAGTACTTC. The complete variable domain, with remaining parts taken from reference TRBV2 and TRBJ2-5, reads EPEVTQTPSHQVTQMGQEVILRCVPISNHLYFYWYRQILGQKVEFLVSFYNNEISEKSEIFDDQFSVERPDGSNFTLKIRSTKLEDSAMYFCASSEAFEETQYFGPGTRLLVL.

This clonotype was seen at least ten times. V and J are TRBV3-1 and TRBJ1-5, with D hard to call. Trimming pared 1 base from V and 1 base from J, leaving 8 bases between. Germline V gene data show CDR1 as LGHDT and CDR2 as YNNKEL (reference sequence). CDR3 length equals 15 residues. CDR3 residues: CASSQVATSNQPQHF. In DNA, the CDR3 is TGTGCCAGCAGCCAAGTGGCAACAAGCAATCAGCCCCAGCATTTT.

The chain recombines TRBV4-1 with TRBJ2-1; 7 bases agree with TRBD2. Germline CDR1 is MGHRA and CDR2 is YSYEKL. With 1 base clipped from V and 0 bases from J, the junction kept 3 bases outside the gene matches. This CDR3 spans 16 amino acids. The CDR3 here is CASSQARGSSYNEQFF. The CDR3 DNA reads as TGCGCCAGCAGCCAAGCCCGCGGGAGCTCCTACAATGAGCAGTTCTTC.

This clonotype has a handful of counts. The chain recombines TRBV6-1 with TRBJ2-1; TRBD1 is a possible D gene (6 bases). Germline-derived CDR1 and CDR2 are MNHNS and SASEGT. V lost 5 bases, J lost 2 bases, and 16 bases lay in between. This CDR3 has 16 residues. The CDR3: CASSRISEGAYNEQFF. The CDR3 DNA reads TGTGCCAGCAGTCGAATAAGCGAGGGGGCCTACAATGAGCAGTTCTTC.

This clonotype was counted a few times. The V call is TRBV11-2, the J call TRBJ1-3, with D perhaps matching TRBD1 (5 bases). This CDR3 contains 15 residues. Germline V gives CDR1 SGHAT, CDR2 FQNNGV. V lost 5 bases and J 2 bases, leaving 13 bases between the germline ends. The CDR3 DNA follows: TGTGCCAGCAGCGAAGGACAACGGGCTGGAAACACCATATATTTT. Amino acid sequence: CASSEGQRAGNTIYF.